This section outlines one T cell receptor beta chain sequence together with its context. The data are from a study of T cells in Graves' hyperthyroidism and ophthalmopathy. The V and J ends lost 1 base and 5 bases respectively, with 5 bases between them. The CDR3 totals 12 residues. Germline V gene sequence: CDR1 LGHNT, CDR2 FRNRAP. It was RNA transcripts that yielded the amplified TCR beta CDR3 regions. TCR CDR3 underwent first-round RT-PCR with the HTBI primer set. TCRdb reanalysed the multiplex PCR reads using MiXCR and keeps one entry per CDR3 protein. The sample shows roughly 570,000 distinct CDR3 sequences, 15% to 17% of them seen only once.

The TCR was taken from a woman aged 25 to 39 with Graves' hyperthyroidism. The chain is built from TRBV12-5 and TRBJ2-5; D unclear. Material for sequencing was blood. CDR3: CASGLDLETQYF. The CDR3 DNA sequence: TGTGCTAGTGGTTTGGACCTCGAGACCCAGTACTTC.